One T cell receptor (beta chain) is described in this entry. It lacks a known antigen. Base qualities were left out, and no much larger clone turns up one base away. Trimming at the junction amounts to 6 bases on V and 3 bases on J, and the germline ends lie 9 bases apart. Taken from the germline V gene, the CDR1 and CDR2 loops are SQVTM and ANQGSEA. The CDR3 runs 11 residues from the cysteine to the phenylalanine. CDR3 DNA is the only sequence kept; it has 33 bases, read in frame from the first base. This sample was taken from a study of T cells after yellow fever vaccination (dated by TCRdb to between 2017 and 2020). Describing the broader study: Libraries from fractions with low cell numbers were prepared with the SMART-Seq v4 Ultra Low Input RNA kit. Blood was drawn at multiple timepoints before and after primary and secondary immunization, with bulk PBMC replicates and cell subsets isolated. Two healthy male donors, one aged 18 to 30 and one aged 30 to 39 years, were included in the cohort. To follow T-cell clones before and after primary and booster YFV17D yellow fever vaccination, bulk TCR alpha and beta repertoires were sequenced over time.

On the study overall, not on this receptor specifically: After the booster, most clones that had expanded after primary vaccination were detected again (around 96% of CD4 and over 75% of CD8), suggesting broad maintenance of memory. A small fraction of clonotypes appeared in both the CD4 and CD8 compartments, likely as a result of convergent recombination. Only a couple of donors were included in the study, so the extent to which the findings can be generalized is limited. The secondary T-cell response was weaker than the primary response but faster, peaking on day 5 instead of day 15. FACS-sorted repertoires could contain abundant contaminating clonotypes from the bulk population, so computational filtering was required.

TCR cDNA was synthesized by 5'RACE template switching, through which a universal primer site and unique molecular identifiers were introduced. Priming for cDNA synthesis came from both the TCR alpha and TCR beta constant segments. Two PCR steps were used to amplify libraries, with sample barcodes and sequencing adapters being added in the second step. Libraries were sequenced on Illumina HiSeq 2500 (2x100 bp) or NovaSeq (2x150 bp). The original pipeline was this. MIGEC handled demultiplexing of reads and collapsing into UMI consensus sequences, while MiXCR performed V(D)J alignment. Clonotypes responding to the vaccine were identified with edgeR on replicate PBMC samples, with the criteria of FDR below 0.01 and a log2 fold change above 5 up to day 15. Each bulk clonotype received a CD4 or CD8 identity based on whether the sequenced CD4 or CD8 repertoire contained that clonotype at higher abundance. TCRdb reprocessing: public reads trimmed at Q25 with fastp, clones called with MiXCR, in-frame beta chains kept. Each CDR3 protein gets just one entry, which takes the most common genes and DNA from the rows behind it. The V and J calls reflect TCRdb's pipeline rather than the authors' work. This sample has around 610,000 distinct CDR3 sequences in its table, and about 14% of those were observed once. The ten largest clones add up to 11% to 15% of the sample.

The sample's treatment or condition label is to be understood as: live attenuated yellow fever vaccine strain. At each blood-draw timepoint, two biological replicates of bulk PBMCs were obtained. A standard Ficoll-Paque protocol was used to isolate PBMCs from peripheral blood. RNA was extracted with TriZol from bulk PBMCs, CD4 and CD8 fractions, and dextramer-positive and dextramer-negative fractions. This chain is built from TRBV29-1 and TRBJ2-7, with a weak D call of TRBD2 (5 bases match). The input for sequencing was PBMCs, taken on the day of the yellow fever booster vaccination. This receptor was obtained from a man aged 25 to 40 who received the YFV17D yellow fever vaccine. The CDR3 reads CSVAEDYEQYF. Read as DNA, the sequence is TGCAGCGTCGCGGAGGACTACGAGCAGTACTTC.